This TCR beta chain emerged from a study of radiation and T cells in renal cell carcinoma. Study-wide points: Irradiated tumors had higher TCR clonality than control tumors. Sampling covered only about 0.96 g of each tumor.

As to this clone: Antigen unknown.

Here immunoSEQ multiplex PCR was the method, and the copy in TCRdb shows in-frame clones only, minus some. The sample gives 15,000 or so clones, roughly 60% of which show up once; 15% to 20% is in the top ten. Deletions cut 11 bases from V and 2 bases from J, with 15 bases between. Germline V lookup: CDR1 MNHEY, CDR2 SVGAGI. This CDR3 has 14 amino acids. Treatment meaning: treatment-naive control, cytoreductive nephrectomy. Controls were unirradiated tumors from treatment-naive cytoreductive nephrectomy patients. The receptor comes from a man in his 60s with renal cell carcinoma. The sequenced sample was tumor tissue, obtained from a patient whose treatment was nephrectomy without radiotherapy. V gene TRBV6-5 combines with J gene TRBJ2-2; D is unclear. DNA for the CDR3: TGTGCCCCGCCTGGGTGGGGAAACACCGGGGAGCTGTTTTTT. Amino acids: CAPPGWGNTGELFF.